This T cell receptor beta chain was retrieved from a study of beta chain features in type 1 diabetes. Broader study findings: All four CD4+ subsets of Type 1 diabetes patients contained TCRB CDR3s that were moderately but significantly shorter.

The germline V gene has CDR1 SGHTA and CDR2 FQGNSA. This CDR3 region has 16 residues. With V trimmed by 3 bases and J by 1 base, 4 bases remained unmatched. As concerns this clone: Its antigen is unidentified.

Expressed TCRB transcripts were sequenced after all isolated RNA was converted to cDNA. Using immunoSEQ multiplex PCR, the repertoire was profiled, and TCRdb retains in-frame clones only, with some absent. This sample has about 240,000 clones, with 14% found just once. Material for sequencing was naive CD4+ T cells from blood. J is TRBJ2-3 and V is TRBV7-2; the match to TRBD2 covers 10 bases. This receptor was taken from a man aged 25 to 40 with type 1 diabetes. The CDR3 nucleotides are TGTGCCAGCAGCTTTAGGCTAGCGGGGGGCACAGATACGCAGTATTTT. It encodes CASSFRLAGGTDTQYF. Complete variable domain (other parts from reference TRBV7-2 and TRBJ2-3): GAGVSQSPSNKVTEKGKDVELRCDPISGHTALYWYRQSLGQGLEFLIYFQGNSAPDKSGLPSDRFSAERTGGSVSTLTIQRTQQEDSAVYLCASSFRLAGGTDTQYFGPGTRLTVL.